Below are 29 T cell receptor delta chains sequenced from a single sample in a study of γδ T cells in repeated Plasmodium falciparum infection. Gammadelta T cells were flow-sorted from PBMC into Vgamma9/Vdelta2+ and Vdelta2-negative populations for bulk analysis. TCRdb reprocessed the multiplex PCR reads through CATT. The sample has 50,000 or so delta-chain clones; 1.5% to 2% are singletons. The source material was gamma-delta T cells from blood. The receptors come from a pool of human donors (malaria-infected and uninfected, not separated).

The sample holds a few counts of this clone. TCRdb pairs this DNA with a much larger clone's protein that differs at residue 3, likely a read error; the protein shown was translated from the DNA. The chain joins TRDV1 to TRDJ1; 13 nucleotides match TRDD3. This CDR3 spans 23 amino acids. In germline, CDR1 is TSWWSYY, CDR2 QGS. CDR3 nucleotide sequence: TGTGCTCCTGGGGAAAACCCCTCCCACGTACTGGGGGATACGCCAGTGTACACCGATAAACTCATCTTT. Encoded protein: CAPGENPSHVLGDTPVYTDKLIF.

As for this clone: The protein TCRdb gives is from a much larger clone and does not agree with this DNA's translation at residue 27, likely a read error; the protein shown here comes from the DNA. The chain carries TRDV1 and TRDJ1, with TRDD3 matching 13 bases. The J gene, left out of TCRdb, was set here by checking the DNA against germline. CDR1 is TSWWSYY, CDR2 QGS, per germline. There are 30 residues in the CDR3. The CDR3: CALGENLRVLWGCSTRADWGIRPYTDELIF. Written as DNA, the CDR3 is TGTGCTCTTGGGGAAAATCTGCGGGTGCTCTGGGGGTGTTCTACCCGGGCGGACTGGGGGATACGCCCGTACACCGATGAACTCATCTTT.

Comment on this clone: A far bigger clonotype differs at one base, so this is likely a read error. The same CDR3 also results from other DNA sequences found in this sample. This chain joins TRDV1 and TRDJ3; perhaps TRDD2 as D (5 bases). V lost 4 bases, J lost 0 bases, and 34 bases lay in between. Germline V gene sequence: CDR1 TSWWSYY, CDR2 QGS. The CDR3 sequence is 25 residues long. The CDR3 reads CALGGALAFLYQHRVDSWDTRQMFF. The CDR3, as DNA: TGTGCTCTTGGGGGAGCGCTCGCCTTCTTATACCAGCACCGGGTCGACTCCTGGGACACCCGACAGATGTTTTTC.

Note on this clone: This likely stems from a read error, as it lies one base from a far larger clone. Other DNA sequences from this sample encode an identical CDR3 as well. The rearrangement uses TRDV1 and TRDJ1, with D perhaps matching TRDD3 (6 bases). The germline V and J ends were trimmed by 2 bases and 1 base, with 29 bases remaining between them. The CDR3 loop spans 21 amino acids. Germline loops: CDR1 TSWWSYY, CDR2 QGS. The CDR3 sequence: CALGEFSPAHRGFRFTDKLIF. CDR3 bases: TGTGCTCTTGGGGAATTTAGCCCAGCACATCGGGGATTCAGATTCACCGATAAACTCATCTTT.

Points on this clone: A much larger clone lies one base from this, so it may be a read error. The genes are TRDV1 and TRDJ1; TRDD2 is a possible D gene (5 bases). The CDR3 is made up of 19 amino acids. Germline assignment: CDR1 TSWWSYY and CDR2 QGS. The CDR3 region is CALGELGLPAPGWTDKHIF. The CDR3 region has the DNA TGTGCTCTTGGGGAACTAGGCCTACCGGCCCCTGGTTGGACCGATAAACACATCTTT.

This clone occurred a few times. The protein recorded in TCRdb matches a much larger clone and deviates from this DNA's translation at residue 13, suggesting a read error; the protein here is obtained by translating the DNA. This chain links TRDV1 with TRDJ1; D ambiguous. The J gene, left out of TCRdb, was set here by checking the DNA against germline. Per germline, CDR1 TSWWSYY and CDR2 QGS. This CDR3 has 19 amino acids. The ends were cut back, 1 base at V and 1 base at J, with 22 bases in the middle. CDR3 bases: TGTGCTCTTGGGGAACCGTCCCGCCCGTATTCATGGTGCACCGATAAACTCATCTTT. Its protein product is CALGEPSRPYSWCTDKLIF.

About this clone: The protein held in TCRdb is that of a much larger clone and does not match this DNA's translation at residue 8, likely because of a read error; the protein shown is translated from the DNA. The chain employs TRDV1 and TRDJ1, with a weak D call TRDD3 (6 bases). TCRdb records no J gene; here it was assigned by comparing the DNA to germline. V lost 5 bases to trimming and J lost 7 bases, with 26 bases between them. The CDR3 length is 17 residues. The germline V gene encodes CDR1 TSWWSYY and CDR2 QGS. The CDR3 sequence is CALGTPSASGEVGKLIF. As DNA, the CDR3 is TGTGCTCTTGGGACTCCTAGTGCGTCGGGGGAGGTCGGTAAACTCATCTTT.

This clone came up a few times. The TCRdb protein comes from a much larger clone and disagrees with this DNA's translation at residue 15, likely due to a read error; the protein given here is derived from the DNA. This CDR3 is CACDTVGAVTDDKLTF. DNA for the CDR3: TGTGCCTGTGACACCGTGGGGGCCGTGACGGACGATAAACTCACCTTT. A V gene of TRDV2 was called, but no J gene was assigned; the table's D call, TRDD3, has no DNA check behind it. Germline assignment: CDR1 GEAIGNYY and CDR2 EKD. This CDR3 region has 16 residues.

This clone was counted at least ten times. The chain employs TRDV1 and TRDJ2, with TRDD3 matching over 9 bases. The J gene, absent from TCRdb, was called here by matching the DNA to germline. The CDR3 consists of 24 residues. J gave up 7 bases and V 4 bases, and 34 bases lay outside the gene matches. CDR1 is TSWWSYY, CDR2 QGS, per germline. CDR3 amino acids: CALGAKVYNLLGMGIRQGVAQLFF. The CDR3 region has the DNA TGTGCTCTTGGGGCCAAGGTTTACAATCTGTTGGGTATGGGGATACGCCAGGGGGTAGCACAACTCTTCTTT.

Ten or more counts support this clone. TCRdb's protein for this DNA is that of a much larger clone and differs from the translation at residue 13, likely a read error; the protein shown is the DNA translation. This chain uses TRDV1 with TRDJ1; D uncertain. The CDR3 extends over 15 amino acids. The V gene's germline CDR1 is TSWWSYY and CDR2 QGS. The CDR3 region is CALGELLVVQGKPIF. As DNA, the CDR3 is TGTGCTCTTGGGGAACTCCTAGTAGTCCAGGGAAAACCCATCTTT.

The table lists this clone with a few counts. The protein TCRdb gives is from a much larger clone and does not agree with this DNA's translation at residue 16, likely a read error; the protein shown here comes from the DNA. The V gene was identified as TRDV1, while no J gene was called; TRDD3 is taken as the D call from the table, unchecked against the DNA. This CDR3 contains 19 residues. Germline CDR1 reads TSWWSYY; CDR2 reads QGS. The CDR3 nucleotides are TGTGCTCTTGGGGAAAAAAGAATGGGGGCCTTCGGCTTCACCGATAATCTCATCTTT. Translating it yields CALGEKRMGAFGFTDNLIF.

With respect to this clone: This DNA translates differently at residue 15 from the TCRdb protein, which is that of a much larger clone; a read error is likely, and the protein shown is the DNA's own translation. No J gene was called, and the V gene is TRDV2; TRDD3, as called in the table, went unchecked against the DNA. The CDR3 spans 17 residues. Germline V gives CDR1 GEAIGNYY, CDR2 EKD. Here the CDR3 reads CACFLLGDRGKTDKPIF. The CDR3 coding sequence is TGTGCCTGTTTTCTACTGGGGGATAGAGGAAAGACCGATAAACCCATCTTT.

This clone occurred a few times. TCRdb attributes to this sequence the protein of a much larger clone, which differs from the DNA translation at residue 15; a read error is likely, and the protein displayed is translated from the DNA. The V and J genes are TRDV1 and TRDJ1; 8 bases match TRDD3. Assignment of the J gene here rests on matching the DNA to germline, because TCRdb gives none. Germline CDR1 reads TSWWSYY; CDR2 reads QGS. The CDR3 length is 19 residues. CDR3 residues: CALGLKGREHWGPTNKLIF. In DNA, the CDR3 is TGTGCTCTTGGGCTGAAAGGCCGGGAGCACTGGGGGCCCACCAATAAACTCATCTTT.

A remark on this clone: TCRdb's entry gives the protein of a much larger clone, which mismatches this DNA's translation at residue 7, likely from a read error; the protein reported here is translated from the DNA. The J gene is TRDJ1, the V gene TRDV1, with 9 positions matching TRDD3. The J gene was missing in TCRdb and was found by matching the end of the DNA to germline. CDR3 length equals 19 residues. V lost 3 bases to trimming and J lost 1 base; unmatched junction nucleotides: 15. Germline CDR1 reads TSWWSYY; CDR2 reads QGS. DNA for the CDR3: TGTGCTCTTGGGGAGCAACCCGTGAGGGGATACGTACCCACCGATAAACTCATCTTT. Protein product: CALGEQPVRGYVPTDKLIF.

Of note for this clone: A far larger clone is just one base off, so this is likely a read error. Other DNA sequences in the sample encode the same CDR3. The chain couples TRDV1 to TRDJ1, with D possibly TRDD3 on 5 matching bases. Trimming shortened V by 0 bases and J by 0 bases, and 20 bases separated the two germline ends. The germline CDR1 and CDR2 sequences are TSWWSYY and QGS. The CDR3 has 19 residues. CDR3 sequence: CALGELLSPRWGYTDKLIF. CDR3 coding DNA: TGTGCTCTTGGGGAACTTCTCTCACCTCGATGGGGTTACACCGATAAACTCATCTTT.

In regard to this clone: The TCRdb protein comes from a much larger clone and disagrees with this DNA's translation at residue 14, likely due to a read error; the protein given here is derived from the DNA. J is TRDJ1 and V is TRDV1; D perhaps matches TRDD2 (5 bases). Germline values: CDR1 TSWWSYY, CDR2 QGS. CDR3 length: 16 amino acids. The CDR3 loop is CALGEPFPPYTDKHIF. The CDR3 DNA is TGTGCTCTTGGAGAGCCTTTTCCTCCTTACACCGATAAACACATCTTT.

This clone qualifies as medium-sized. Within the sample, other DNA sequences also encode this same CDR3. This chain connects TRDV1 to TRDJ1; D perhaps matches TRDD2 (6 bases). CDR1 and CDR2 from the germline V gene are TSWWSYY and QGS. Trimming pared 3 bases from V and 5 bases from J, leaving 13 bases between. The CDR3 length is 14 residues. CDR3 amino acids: CALGDSFRPDKLIF. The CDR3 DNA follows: TGTGCTCTTGGGGACTCCTTCCGACCTGATAAACTCATCTTT.

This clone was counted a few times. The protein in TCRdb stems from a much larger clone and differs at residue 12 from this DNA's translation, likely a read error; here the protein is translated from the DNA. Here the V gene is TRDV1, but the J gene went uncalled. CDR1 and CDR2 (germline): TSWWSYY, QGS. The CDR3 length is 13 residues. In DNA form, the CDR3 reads TGTGCTCTTGGGGAACCGTCTCCTTCTAAACTCACCTTT. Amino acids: CALGEPSPSKLTF.

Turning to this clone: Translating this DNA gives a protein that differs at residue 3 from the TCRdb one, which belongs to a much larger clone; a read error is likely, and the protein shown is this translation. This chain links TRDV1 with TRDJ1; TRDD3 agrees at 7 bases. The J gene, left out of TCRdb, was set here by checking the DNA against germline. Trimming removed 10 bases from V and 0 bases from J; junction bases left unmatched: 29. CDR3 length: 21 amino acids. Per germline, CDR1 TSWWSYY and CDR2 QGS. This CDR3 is CAPITKPSPNWGPNYTDKLIF. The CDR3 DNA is TGTGCTCCCATAACCAAGCCTTCTCCTAACTGGGGACCTAATTACACCGATAAACTCATCTTT.

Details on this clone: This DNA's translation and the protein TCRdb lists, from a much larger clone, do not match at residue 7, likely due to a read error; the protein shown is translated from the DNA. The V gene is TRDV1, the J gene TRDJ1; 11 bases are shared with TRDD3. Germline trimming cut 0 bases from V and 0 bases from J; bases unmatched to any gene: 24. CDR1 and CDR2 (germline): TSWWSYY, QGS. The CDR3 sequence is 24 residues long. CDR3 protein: CALGELKSYLLRTGGYIHTDKLIF. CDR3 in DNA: TGTGCTCTTGGGGAACTCAAATCCTACCTCCTTCGTACTGGGGGATATATCCACACCGATAAACTCATCTTT.

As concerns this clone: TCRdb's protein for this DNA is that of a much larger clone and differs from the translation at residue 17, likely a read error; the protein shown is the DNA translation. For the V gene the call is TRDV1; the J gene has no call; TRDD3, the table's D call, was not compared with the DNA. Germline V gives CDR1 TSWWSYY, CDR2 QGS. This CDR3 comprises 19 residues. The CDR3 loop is CALGSAGTGDPSRNGKPIF. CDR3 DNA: TGTGCTCTTGGTTCTGCGGGTACTGGGGATCCCTCACGAAATGGTAAACCCATCTTT.

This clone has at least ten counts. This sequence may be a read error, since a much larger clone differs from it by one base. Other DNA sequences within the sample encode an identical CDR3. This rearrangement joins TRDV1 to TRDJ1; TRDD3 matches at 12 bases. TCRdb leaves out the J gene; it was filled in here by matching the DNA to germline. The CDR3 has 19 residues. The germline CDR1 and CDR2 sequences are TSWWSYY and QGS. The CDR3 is CALGEKAPTLGDTADKLIF. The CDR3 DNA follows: TGCGCTCTTGGGGAAAAGGCTCCTACGCTGGGGGATACGGCCGATAAACTCATCTTT.

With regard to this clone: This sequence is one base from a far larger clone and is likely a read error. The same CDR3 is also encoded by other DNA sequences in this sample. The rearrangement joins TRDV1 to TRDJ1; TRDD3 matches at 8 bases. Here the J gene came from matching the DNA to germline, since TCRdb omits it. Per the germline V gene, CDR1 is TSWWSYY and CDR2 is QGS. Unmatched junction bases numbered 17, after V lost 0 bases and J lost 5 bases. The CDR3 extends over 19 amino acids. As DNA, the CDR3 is TGTGCTCTTGGGGAACTAGTCGTTCCTTCGTTGGGGGATTCGGATAAACTCATCTTT. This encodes CALGELVVPSLGDSDKLIF.

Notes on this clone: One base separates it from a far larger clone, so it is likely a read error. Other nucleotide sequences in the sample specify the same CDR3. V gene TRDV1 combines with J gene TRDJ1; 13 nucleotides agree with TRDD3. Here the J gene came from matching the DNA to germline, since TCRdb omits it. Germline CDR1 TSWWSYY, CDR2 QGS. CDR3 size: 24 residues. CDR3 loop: CALGEPRYGLLGDTPILYTDKLIF. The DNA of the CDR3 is TGTGCTCTTGGGGAACCTCGTTATGGGCTACTGGGGGATACGCCAATCCTATACACCGACAAACTCATCTTT.

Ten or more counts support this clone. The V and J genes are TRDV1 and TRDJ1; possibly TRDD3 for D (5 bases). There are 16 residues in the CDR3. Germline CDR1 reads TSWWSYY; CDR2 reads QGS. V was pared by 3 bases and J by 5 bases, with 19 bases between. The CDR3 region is CALGDPGRAMGDKLIF. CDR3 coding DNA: TGTGCTCTTGGGGATCCCGGGCGCGCGATGGGGGATAAACTCATCTTT.

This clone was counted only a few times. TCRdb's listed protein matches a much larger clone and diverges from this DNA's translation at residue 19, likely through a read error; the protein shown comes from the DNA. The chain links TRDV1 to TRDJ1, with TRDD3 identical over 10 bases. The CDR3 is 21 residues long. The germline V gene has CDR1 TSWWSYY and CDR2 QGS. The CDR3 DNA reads TGTGCTCTTGGGGAATGCCACCTAGACCGCGGGGGATACGGGTACACCGATAAACCCATATTT. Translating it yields CALGECHLDRGGYGYTDKPIF.

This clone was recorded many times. DNA of the CDR3: TGTGCTCTTGGGGAACTAATTTCCTATAAGATACTCCTACACCCCGTTCCCATCTTT. Protein: CALGELISYKILLHPVPIF. V is TRDV1 and J is TRDJ1; D may be TRDD2 (6 bases). V was pared by 0 bases and J by 13 bases, with 33 bases between. The CDR3 is made up of 19 amino acids. Germline V gene data show CDR1 as TSWWSYY and CDR2 as QGS.

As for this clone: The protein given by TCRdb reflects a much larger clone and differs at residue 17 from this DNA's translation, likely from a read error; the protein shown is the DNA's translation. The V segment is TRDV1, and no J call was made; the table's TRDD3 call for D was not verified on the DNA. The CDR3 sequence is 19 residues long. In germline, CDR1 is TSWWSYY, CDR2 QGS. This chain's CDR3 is CALGFPGSYLGDAADKPIF. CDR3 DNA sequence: TGTGCTCTTGGGTTCCCCGGTAGTTACTTGGGGGATGCCGCCGATAAACCCATCTTT.

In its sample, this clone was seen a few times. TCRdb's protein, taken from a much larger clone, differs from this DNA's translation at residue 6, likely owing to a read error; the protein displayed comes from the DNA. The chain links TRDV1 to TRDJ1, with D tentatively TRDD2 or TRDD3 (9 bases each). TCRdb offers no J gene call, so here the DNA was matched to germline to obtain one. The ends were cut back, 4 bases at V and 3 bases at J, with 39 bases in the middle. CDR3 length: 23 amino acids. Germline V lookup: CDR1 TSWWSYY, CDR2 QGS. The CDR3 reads CALGALPAFLLGIRPEGADKLIF. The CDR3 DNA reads TGTGCTCTTGGGGCCCTGCCAGCCTTCCTACTGGGGATACGCCCCGAAGGCGCCGATAAACTCATCTTT.